The present T cell receptor beta chain was sequenced within a study of blood T cell repertoires in COVID-19. For the study at large: Donors in the United States, Italy and Spain gave samples during acute or convalescent COVID-19. T cells, B-cell-depleted T cells, or PBMCs provided the cDNA or gDNA that served as material.

This clone occurred once. Per the original methods: Scientists estimated how many nucleated cells there were by amplifying reference gene primers. Repertoires were generated with immunoSEQ multiplex PCR, while TCRdb's copy carries only in-frame clones and drops some. The V and J calls and clone size come from that table; D and trimming were worked out from the DNA. The sample includes fewer than 120,000 clones, 85% to 90% seen only once; the top ten take 3% to 3.5%. The ends lost 5 bases at V and 2 bases at J; junction bases unmatched: 8. The CDR3 runs 16 residues. Germline values: CDR1 SGHRS, CDR2 YFSETQ.

The chain joins TRBV5-1 to TRBJ2-3; TRBD2 agrees at 10 bases. This receptor was taken from a woman aged 50 to 60 with acute or convalescent COVID-19. Sequencing used peripheral blood. CDR3 amino acids: CASSPPLAGVTDTQYF. DNA of the CDR3: TGCGCCAGCAGTCCGCCCCTAGCGGGAGTCACAGATACGCAGTATTTT.